Sequencing of this T cell receptor beta chain was carried out in a study of blood T cell repertoires in COVID-19. Study-level background: Both acute and convalescent COVID-19 samples were obtained from the United States, Italy and Spain. Sources were T cells, B-cell-depleted T cells, or PBMCs; the material itself was cDNA or gDNA.

The protocol was immunoSEQ multiplex PCR, while the TCRdb copy is restricted to in-frame clones and leaves out a portion. Of some 120,000 clones listed, around 76% are singletons. This receptor was taken from a man older than 75 with COVID-19, enrolled during active disease. The sample was peripheral blood.

The CDR3 region has the DNA TGTGCCAGCAGCCCCGGGACAGGGGCGAGGGAGCAGTACTTC. Amino acids: CASSPGTGAREQYF. V gene TRBV13 combines with J gene TRBJ2-7, with TRBD1 identical over 10 bases. This CDR3 spans 14 amino acids. CDR1 is PRHDT and CDR2 is FYEKMQ in the germline V gene (reference sequence). The V segment lost 5 bases and the J segment 7 bases; nucleotides outside the gene matches: 8.